A single sample is the source of the 28 T cell receptor beta chains below, sequenced in a study of T-cell reconstitution after alpha-beta-depleted transplantation in children. It was with unique molecular identifiers that the TCRbeta library was prepared. TCRdb used MiXCR to reprocess the PCR reads, holding one entry per CDR3 protein. The sample lists more than 150,000 distinct CDR3 sequences; roughly 15% were seen once. Specimen: PBMCs from the stem cell graft donor, collected from the stem cell graft. These receptors all come from a human donor who donated a stem cell graft to a child with acute lymphoblastic leukemia.

The gene calls are TRBV29-1 and TRBJ2-3; D remains ambiguous. Looked up from germline, CDR1 is SQVTM and CDR2 is ANQGSEA. The CDR3 covers 11 residues. V was cut by 6 bases and J by 5 bases, with 9 bases left in between. The CDR3, as DNA: TGCAGCGTCCGAACTTTAGATACGCAGTATTTT. It specifies CSVRTLDTQYF.

This clonotype has at least ten counts. The J gene is TRBJ2-2, the V gene TRBV7-9, with D tentatively TRBD1 (6 bases). Germline assignment: CDR1 SEHNR and CDR2 FQNEAQ (reference sequence). The CDR3 consists of 14 residues. Trimming pared 5 bases from V and 9 bases from J, leaving 16 bases between. The CDR3 region has the DNA TGTGCCAGCAGCAACCGGGACATCCACCGGGAGCTGTTTTTT. Protein product: CASSNRDIHRELFF.

This clonotype was detected ten times or more. This rearrangement joins TRBV5-1 to TRBJ2-1, with 7 nucleotides matching TRBD2. CDR3 size: 13 residues. Trimming at V came to 0 bases and at J to 6 bases, leaving 0 bases not matched to a gene. Germline CDR1 is SGHRS and CDR2 is YFSETQ. The CDR3 bases are TGCGCCAGCAGCTTGGGGACTAGCAATGAGCAGTTCTTC. Amino acid sequence: CASSLGTSNEQFF.

The chain is built from TRBV12-3 or TRBV12-4 and TRBJ1-4; D possibly corresponds to TRBD1 (6 bases). The CDR3 has 16 amino acids. V was shortened by 5 bases and J by 5 bases, with 18 bases between the two germline ends. CDR3 protein: CASSPPFRGANEKLFF. The CDR3, as DNA: TGTGCCAGCAGTCCCCCTTTTAGGGGGGCAAATGAAAAACTGTTTTTT.

This clonotype showed up many times. The rearrangement links TRBV12-3 or TRBV12-4 to TRBJ2-3; D remains ambiguous. Trimming stripped 5 bases from V and 0 bases from J, with 12 bases between. CDR3 length equals 15 residues. The CDR3 nucleotides are TGTGCCAGCAGTAGACCCCTCTCTAGCACAGATACGCAGTATTTT. Its protein is CASSRPLSSTDTQYF.

This clonotype was counted only a few times. The V call is TRBV11-2, the J call TRBJ2-1; D is perhaps TRBD2 (6 bases). Trimming took off 5 bases at V and 8 bases at J, with 16 bases between the two ends. The V gene's germline CDR1 is SGHAT and CDR2 FQNNGV. The CDR3 consists of 14 residues. DNA of the CDR3: TGTGCCAGCAGCCAGACTAGTTTATCCGATGAGCAGTTCTTC. Translated, it gives CASSQTSLSDEQFF.

The CDR3 region has the DNA TGCAGTGCTAAGCGGACAGGGGGCTATGGCTACACCTTC. Its protein product is CSAKRTGGYGYTF. The V gene is TRBV20-1, the J gene TRBJ1-2, with 10 bases aligning to TRBD1. The J segment lost 4 bases and the V segment lost 4 bases, leaving 3 bases of the junction unmatched. CDR3 length: 13 residues. Germline loops: CDR1 DFQATT, CDR2 SNEGSKA (reference sequence).

This clonotype was found many times. The chain links TRBV29-1 to TRBJ2-7; D is possibly TRBD1 (6 bases). Germline V gene data show CDR1 as SQVTM and CDR2 as ANQGSEA. V was pared by 2 bases and J by 6 bases, with 17 bases between. The CDR3 extends over 14 amino acids. The DNA for the CDR3 is TGCAGCGTTGAAAGTGTGCAGGGGACCGGCGAGCAGTACTTC. It translates to CSVESVQGTGEQYF.

This clonotype turned up a few times. The rearrangement links TRBV12-3 or TRBV12-4 to TRBJ2-5; 12 positions match TRBD2. V gave up 4 bases and J gave up 2 bases; unmatched junction bases: 8. This CDR3 is built from 17 residues. DNA for the CDR3: TGTGCCAGCAGTTCACGGGCTAGCGGGAGGGTGCAAGAGACCCAGTACTTC. It codes for CASSSRASGRVQETQYF.

This clonotype was seen ten or more times. This rearrangement joins TRBV20-1 to TRBJ1-4; tentatively, D is TRBD1 (6 bases). This CDR3 has 12 amino acids. Germline-derived CDR1 and CDR2 are DFQATT and SNEGSKA (reference sequence). The CDR3 loop is CSARGASEKLFF. In DNA, the CDR3 is TGCAGCGCCCGGGGGGCCAGTGAAAAACTGTTTTTT.

The CDR3 sequence is CASSSGTTTYEQYF. The DNA for the CDR3 is TGTGCCAGCAGCTCAGGGACTACCACCTACGAGCAGTACTTC. This sequence joins TRBV13 and TRBJ2-7; 7 positions match TRBD2. V was pared by 4 bases and J by 2 bases, with 5 bases of the junction left unmatched. CDR1 and CDR2 (germline): PRHDT, FYEKMQ (reference sequence). This CDR3 region has 14 residues. Based on the CDR3 plus reference TRBV13 and TRBJ2-7, the full variable domain is AAGVIQSPRHLIKEKRETATLKCYPIPRHDTVYWYQQGPGQDPQFLISFYEKMQSDKGSIPDRFSAQQFSDYHSELNMSSLELGDSALYFCASSSGTTTYEQYFGPGTRLTVT.

This clonotype occurred many times. V is TRBV12-3 or TRBV12-4 and J is TRBJ2-2; the match to TRBD1 covers 8 bases. The trim removed 6 bases at V and 0 bases at J, leaving 3 bases unmatched. This CDR3 is 15 amino acids long. CDR3 protein: CASRIQGANTGELFF. CDR3 DNA sequence: TGTGCCAGCAGGATACAGGGGGCGAACACCGGGGAGCTGTTTTTT.

The chain combines TRBV12-3 or TRBV12-4 with TRBJ2-7, with a weak D call TRBD1 (6 bases). This CDR3 contains 15 residues. Trimming took off 2 bases at V and 7 bases at J, with 18 bases between the two ends. CDR3 region: CASSLRGGHSGEQYF. The CDR3, as DNA: TGTGCCAGCAGTTTACGAGGGGGACACTCGGGGGAGCAGTACTTC.

The chain is built from TRBV12-3 or TRBV12-4 and TRBJ2-7; 7 bases align to TRBD2. CDR3 length equals 15 residues. V trimming: 5 bases; J trimming: 1 base; junction bases outside the gene matches: 8. CDR3 region: CASSRGLGKSYEQYF. The CDR3 nucleotides are TGTGCCAGCAGTCGCGGACTAGGAAAGTCCTACGAGCAGTACTTC.

The chain carries TRBV24-1 and TRBJ1-2; unclear D gene. Germline lookup yields CDR1 KGHDR and CDR2 SFDVKD. This CDR3 is built from 12 residues. Trimming cost V 10 bases and J 2 bases, with 10 bases left between them. DNA of the CDR3: TGTGCCACTGAAGGCGGGAACTATGGCTACACCTTC. This sequence encodes CATEGGNYGYTF.

In its sample, this clonotype was seen many times. The chain carries TRBV11-2 and TRBJ2-1; 9 bases agree with TRBD2. The CDR3 has 15 amino acids. After removal of 1 base from V and 9 bases from J, the junction contained 7 bases not matched to a gene. Looked up from germline, CDR1 is SGHAT and CDR2 is FQNNGV. CDR3 residues: CASSLGGREGGEQFF. The CDR3 nucleotides read TGTGCCAGCAGCTTAGGCGGGCGGGAGGGCGGTGAGCAGTTCTTC.

As to this clonotype: This may come from a read error, since a much larger clone is one base off. The rearrangement uses TRBV5-1 and TRBJ1-1; D uncertain. The germline V gene has CDR1 SGHRS and CDR2 YFSETQ. This CDR3 spans 14 amino acids. DNA of the CDR3: TGCGCCAGCAGCTTGGGGGGTAGCGATACTGTAGCTTTCTTT. Its translation: CASSLGGSDTVAFF. The variable domain in full, completed from reference TRBV5-1 and TRBJ1-1, reads KAGVTQTPRYLIKTRGQQVTLSCSPISGHRSVSWYQQTPGQGLQFLFEYFSETQRNKGNFPGRFSGRQFSNSRSEMNVSTLELGDSALYLCASSLGGSDTVAFFGQGTRLTVV.

The DNA of the CDR3 is TGTGCCAGCAGTTTGGGCAGTCGGGGCGGGGAGCTGTTTTTT. Residues: CASSLGSRGGELFF. This chain connects TRBV12-3 or TRBV12-4 to TRBJ2-2; TRBD2 might be the D (5 bases). This CDR3 region has 14 residues. V lost 3 bases, J lost 7 bases, and 12 bases lay in between.

In this sample, this clonotype turned up many times. The chain couples TRBV11-2 to TRBJ2-1, with 7 bases matching TRBD2. The trim removed 6 bases at V and 8 bases at J, leaving 13 bases unmatched. CDR1 and CDR2 from the germline V gene are SGHAT and FQNNGV. The CDR3 sequence is 15 residues long. The CDR3 DNA reads TGTGCCAGCAGTTCCCCTAGCGGCATCGTCCATGAGCAGTTCTTC. The encoded protein is CASSSPSGIVHEQFF.

Many counts were recorded for this clonotype. V usage is TRBV4-1 and J usage is TRBJ2-3, with D maybe TRBD2 (5 bases). The CDR3 has 12 amino acids. V lost 4 bases, J lost 11 bases, and 13 bases lay in between. Germline CDR1 and CDR2: MGHRA and YSYEKL. The CDR3 DNA is TGCGCCAGCAGCCCGGGAAGGTTTGAGCAGTATTTT. Translation: CASSPGRFEQYF.

This clonotype was seen ten or more times. V is TRBV5-1 and J is TRBJ1-1, with D possibly TRBD1 on 5 matching bases. From germline, CDR1 is SGHRS and CDR2 YFSETQ. This CDR3 is 13 amino acids long. V dropped 2 bases and J dropped 3 bases, with 8 bases sitting between them. The CDR3 nucleotides are TGCGCCAGCAGCTTCGGGGGATACACTGAAGCTTTCTTT. Translation: CASSFGGYTEAFF.

The table lists this clonotype with many counts. The chain is built from TRBV5-1 and TRBJ2-7; 9 positions match TRBD1. The trim removed 6 bases at V and 2 bases at J, leaving 9 bases unmatched. The CDR3 has 15 residues. Germline-derived CDR1 and CDR2 are SGHRS and YFSETQ. CDR3 nucleotide sequence: TGCGCCAGCACGTATGGCACAGGGGGCGCCTACGAGCAGTACTTC. Translation: CASTYGTGGAYEQYF.

This clonotype was counted ten times or more. The V and J genes are TRBV7-2 and TRBJ1-2; D remains ambiguous. V was trimmed by 2 bases and J by 0 bases, leaving 4 bases between them. The CDR3 totals 13 residues. The germline V gene encodes CDR1 SGHTA and CDR2 FQGNSA. The CDR3: CASSLKPNYGYTF. The CDR3 DNA reads as TGTGCCAGCAGCTTAAAACCTAACTATGGCTACACCTTC.

This clonotype was counted at least ten times. The chain joins TRBV12-3 or TRBV12-4 to TRBJ1-2; 10 positions match TRBD1. V gave up 6 bases and J gave up 4 bases; unmatched junction bases: 8. The CDR3 contains 15 residues. The CDR3 coding sequence is TGTGCCAGCAGCAACCGGGACAGGGGAATCTATGGCTACACCTTC. Protein product: CASSNRDRGIYGYTF.

This clonotype showed up many times. The CDR3: CASSVDGSISYGYTF. The CDR3 DNA reads as TGTGCCAGCAGCGTAGATGGATCGATCAGCTATGGCTACACCTTC. The chain couples TRBV9 to TRBJ1-2; the D is unclear. Germline CDR1 reads SGDLS; CDR2 reads YYNGEE. The CDR3 sequence is 15 residues long. Trimming took off 0 bases at V and 4 bases at J, with 13 bases between the two ends.

This chain uses TRBV5-6 with TRBJ2-6; D possibly corresponds to TRBD1 (5 bases). Germline V gene lookup returns CDR1 SGHDT and CDR2 YYEEEE. The CDR3 runs to 17 residues. V was trimmed by 0 bases and J by 2 bases, leaving 12 bases between them. Here the CDR3 reads CASSLEGLAAGANVLTF. DNA of the CDR3: TGTGCCAGCAGCTTGGAGGGGCTGGCGGCTGGGGCCAACGTCCTGACTTTC.

In the case of this clonotype: A single base separates this from a much larger clone, so it may be a read error. The chain has TRBV7-2 and TRBJ1-1, with no clear D. Trimming took off 0 bases at V and 2 bases at J, with 7 bases between the two ends. CDR3 length: 14 amino acids. Germline CDR1 reads SGHTA; CDR2 reads FQGNSA. In DNA, the CDR3 is TGTGCCAGCAGCTTAGCGGCAACCAACACTGAAGCTTTCTTT. This encodes CASSLAATNTEAFF.

In this sample, this clonotype turned up many times. The genes are TRBV28 and TRBJ2-1; a weak D match, TRBD2 (8 bases). Germline V lookup: CDR1 MDHEN, CDR2 SYDVKM. The V gene lost 4 bases and the J gene lost 2 bases, with 21 bases spanning the gap. The CDR3 runs 18 residues. In nucleotides, the CDR3 is TGTGCCAGCAGTTCCAGGGCGGGAGGCAGGGGGACCTACAATGAGCAGTTCTTC. Translated, it gives CASSSRAGGRGTYNEQFF.